This TCR beta chain was observed in a study of STAT5B mutations in CD4+ large granular lymphocyte leukemia (dated by TCRdb to between 2021 and 2022). For context, the study as a whole: Among healthy controls, the CDR3 'QG' motif was associated with a particular HLA allele. The study compared the TCRbeta repertoires of patients with CD4+ T-cell large granular lymphocyte leukemia against those of healthy blood donors. Flow cytometry on FACSCanto II or FACSVerse confirmed that purified fractions exceeded 95% purity among lymphocytes. The study at large found these results: The main leukemic clonotypes were found to be private to each patient, although about 25% of the main leukemic clonotypes were detected at low frequency in the non-leukemic repertoires of other patients. Compared with healthy CD4+ repertoires, CD4-sorted patient repertoires appeared more clonal, and this difference remained even after the putative leukemic clones were removed. TRBV06-family usage was enriched among the top patient clones (8/27) compared with healthy controls (2/35). The data were not HLA-matched, and the relatively small sample size could explain the higher clonality seen in CD4+ compared with CD8+ T-LGLL.

TCRbeta rearrangements were sequenced from genomic DNA using the immunoSEQ assay at survey resolution. In the authors' own workflow: A lowest detectable productive clonotype frequency of 2.59 x 10-5 was observed in the TCR sequencing data. Analyses included only productive TCRbeta rearrangements, meaning complete and in-frame sequences. Clonality for each sample was calculated as Simpson clonality in the immunoSEQ Analyzer version 3.0. Based on frequency, clones were grouped as very rare, small, medium, large (1-20%) or hyperexpanded (>20%). OLGA 1.2.3 estimated generation probabilities, VDJtools produced V-gene circos plots, VDJdb was queried for specificities, and GLIPH identified CDR3 motifs. Not all clones reach the TCRdb copy of this immuneACCESS table, which keeps in-frame sequences only. Checked studies attribute under half of the gap to unresolved V genes and leave the rest unexplained. Clone size and the V and J calls come from that table; the DNA yielded D and trimming. For this sample the table gives approximately 32,000 clones, of which roughly 65% were detected only once. Jointly, the top ten make up around 2.9% of the sample.

From cysteine to phenylalanine, the CDR3 is 15 amino acids long. Just the 45-base CDR3 DNA is kept, in frame starting at base 1. CDR1 and CDR2 (SGHDN, FVKESK) derive from the germline V gene. V is clipped by 0 bases and J by 5 bases, and the sequence between their germline boundaries is 13 bases long. As concerns this clone: Its antigen is still unknown. It has no much larger one-base neighbor in the sample; base qualities were not kept.

The healthy control group was made up of 30 to 45 blood donors, and the Finnish Red Cross blood service supplied their buffy coats. All TCR-sequenced material derived from peripheral blood: patient blood samples and healthy donor buffy coats. Peripheral blood mononuclear cells were isolated by Ficoll-Hypaque gradient centrifugation. CD4+ cells were purified magnetically from the buffy coats of healthy controls. Genomic DNA was extracted using the Gentra Puregene Cell and Tissue kit, and a Qubit 2.0 fluorometer was used to quantify it. The sample was CD4+ T cells from blood buffy coats. The rearranged chain carries TRBV14 and TRBJ1-2, with the D segment identity uncertain. The clonotype originates from a human donor in good health. The nucleotide sequence is given as TGTGCCAGCAGCCAAGAGCTCGGACCTGTATATGGCTACACCTTC. The encoded protein is CASSQELGPVYGYTF.